This entry lists 15 T cell receptor beta chains sequenced from one sample in a study of chemoradiotherapy in HPV16-positive cancers. Repertoires were generated with immunoSEQ multiplex PCR, while TCRdb's copy carries only in-frame clones and drops some. The sample has 25,000 to 40,000 clones; approximately 89% are singletons. The material was blood, obtained from a patient who underwent chemoradiotherapy. Receptor source: a human donor with HPV-associated anogenital cancer.

The chain links TRBV5-2 to TRBJ1-2. TRBV5-2 is reported as a pseudogene. The CDR3 length is 12 residues. The CDR3 DNA sequence: TGTGCCAGCAGCTGGGACAACTATGGCTACACCTTC. It specifies CASSWDNYGYTF.

The gene calls are TRBV12-5 and TRBJ2-1; TRBD2 matches at 9 bases. Germline V gene sequence: CDR1 LGHNT, CDR2 FRNRAP. V was pared by 6 bases and J by 4 bases, with 10 bases of the junction left unmatched. The CDR3 loop spans 16 amino acids. The CDR3 DNA sequence: TGTGCTAGTGGCCGATTGACTAGCGGATATTACAATGAGCAGTTCTTC. Amino acid sequence: CASGRLTSGYYNEQFF.

The chain combines TRBV6-1 with TRBJ1-2; possible D gene TRBD1, 6 bases. This CDR3 comprises 18 residues. CDR1 and CDR2 from the germline V gene are MNHNS and SASEGT. With 0 bases removed from V and 7 bases from J, the gap between germline ends came to 24 bases. The CDR3: CASSEALRPQGRFRGYTF. The CDR3 DNA follows: TGTGCCAGCAGTGAAGCGCTTAGACCACAGGGTCGTTTTCGTGGCTACACCTTC.

The gene calls are TRBV2 and TRBJ2-3, with D possibly matching TRBD2 (6 bases). The CDR3 totals 14 residues. Germline loops: CDR1 SNHLY, CDR2 FYNNEI. V was pared by 8 bases and J by 5 bases, with 17 bases between. CDR3 region: CASPPRDRVDTQYF. DNA of the CDR3: TGTGCCAGCCCCCCGCGGGACCGGGTAGATACGCAGTATTTT.

V and J are TRBV4-1 and TRBJ2-7, with D unresolved. CDR3 size: 16 residues. The germline V gene has CDR1 MGHRA and CDR2 YSYEKL. V was cut by 0 bases and J by 3 bases, with 15 bases left in between. The CDR3 DNA is TGCGCCAGCAGCCAAGAATATCGTGGGAACATCTACGAGCAGTACTTC. It is translated as CASSQEYRGNIYEQYF.

The V and J genes are TRBV19 and TRBJ1-4; TRBD1 matches at 10 bases. Germline CDR1 is LNHDA and CDR2 is SQIVND (reference sequence). V dropped 6 bases and J dropped 8; count of bases not matched to a gene: 12. This CDR3 is 16 amino acids long. The CDR3 sequence is CASSPPTGTGAEKLFF. CDR3 in DNA: TGTGCCAGTAGCCCACCGACCGGGACAGGGGCCGAAAAACTGTTTTTT. The full variable domain, with the rest looked up from reference TRBV19 and TRBJ1-4, is DGGITQSPKYLFRKEGQNVTLSCEQNLNHDAMYWYRQDPGQGLRLIYYSQIVNDFQKGDIAEGYSVSREKKESFPLTVTSAQKNPTAFYLCASSPPTGTGAEKLFFGSGTQLSVL.

The rearrangement uses TRBV13 and TRBJ1-5, with TRBD1 matching 7 bases. V dropped 6 bases and J dropped 6; count of bases not matched to a gene: 20. CDR1 is PRHDT and CDR2 is FYEKMQ in the germline V gene (reference sequence). The CDR3 runs 18 residues. As DNA, the CDR3 is TGTGCCAGCAGTCAAGCAAGGACAGGTAGCGTCTGGCGTCAGCCCCAGCATTTT. It encodes CASSQARTGSVWRQPQHF.

This clone was observed once. The chain recombines TRBV7-2 with TRBJ2-3, with D hard to call. The CDR3 spans 13 residues. Germline CDR1 reads SGHTA; CDR2 reads FQGNSA. The germline V and J ends were trimmed by 5 bases and 4 bases, with 10 bases remaining between them. CDR3 DNA: TGTGCCAGCAGCCCATCACGGGCAGATACGCAGTATTTT. Translation gives CASSPSRADTQYF.

This rearrangement joins TRBV10-3 to TRBJ1-2, with TRBD1 identical over 7 bases. Germline CDR1 reads ENHRY; CDR2 reads SYGVKD. The V segment lost 1 base and the J segment 7 bases; nucleotides outside the gene matches: 3. The CDR3 runs 13 residues. CDR3 sequence: CAISELAGGGYTF. The CDR3 bases are TGTGCCATCAGTGAGTTGGCAGGGGGTGGCTACACCTTC.

In this sample, this clone turned up a few times. The chain uses TRBV14 and TRBJ2-2; D is uncertain. Germline loops: CDR1 SGHDN, CDR2 FVKESK. This CDR3 spans 14 amino acids. Trimming took off 0 bases at V and 4 bases at J, with 6 bases between the two ends. For the CDR3, the DNA is TGTGCCAGCAGCCAAGAAGTTCCCACCGGGGAGCTGTTTTTT. This gives the protein CASSQEVPTGELFF. Full variable domain (outside the CDR3, taken from reference TRBV14 and TRBJ2-2): EAGVTQFPSHSVIEKGQTVTLRCDPISGHDNLYWYRRVMGKEIKFLLHFVKESKQDESGMPNNRFLAERTGGTYSTLKVQPAELEDSGVYFCASSQEVPTGELFFGEGSRLTVL.

The CDR3 coding sequence is TGTGCCAGCAAGTTGACTAGCGGGTCTCGGTCAGATACGCAGTATTTT. Translated, it gives CASKLTSGSRSDTQYF. This sequence joins TRBV2 and TRBJ2-3, with 10 bases fitting TRBD2. V shed 7 bases, J shed 4 bases, and the junction held 11 bases outside the gene matches. The germline CDR1 and CDR2 sequences are SNHLY and FYNNEI. The CDR3 has 16 residues.

The V and J genes are TRBV6-6 and TRBJ1-6, with 8 nucleotides matching TRBD1. Germline values: CDR1 MNHNY, CDR2 SVGAGI (reference sequence). Trimming cost V 5 bases and J 10 bases; bases outside gene matches: 13. The CDR3 length is 16 residues. The CDR3 DNA reads TGTGCCAGCAGTCCCCGGACAGGGCGTGTCGGGTCACCCCTCCACTTT. This gives the protein CASSPRTGRVGSPLHF.

The chain uses TRBV9 and TRBJ2-5, with D perhaps matching TRBD2 (5 bases). CDR3 length: 14 amino acids. Trimming left V 1 base short and J 5 bases short, with 12 bases between. CDR1 is SGDLS, CDR2 YYNGEE, per germline. The CDR3 here is CASSVSSGGETQYF. DNA for the CDR3: TGTGCCAGCAGCGTAAGCAGCGGTGGGGAGACCCAGTACTTC.

The chain recombines TRBV7-9 with TRBJ2-5; TRBD1 aligns across 7 bases. Germline V gene lookup returns CDR1 SEHNR and CDR2 FQNEAQ (reference sequence). The CDR3 loop spans 14 amino acids. The J segment lost 5 bases and the V segment lost 4 bases, leaving 7 bases of the junction unmatched. CDR3 residues: CASSYDRARETQYF. In nucleotides, the CDR3 is TGTGCCAGCAGCTACGACAGGGCGAGGGAGACCCAGTACTTC.

The rearrangement uses TRBV19 and TRBJ1-1; a weak D match, TRBD1 (6 bases). The germline V gene encodes CDR1 LNHDA and CDR2 SQIVND (reference sequence). With 1 base removed from V and 2 bases from J, the gap between germline ends came to 14 bases. CDR3 length equals 16 residues. In nucleotides, the CDR3 is TGTGCCAGTAGTATAGTGGCAGGGGCAGGAAACACTGAAGCTTTCTTT. It encodes CASSIVAGAGNTEAFF.